This T cell receptor beta chain emerged from a study of T cells and Merkel cell carcinoma outcomes. The ends were cut back, 4 bases at V and 1 base at J, with 11 bases in the middle. From germline, CDR1 is MNHNY and CDR2 SVGAGI (reference sequence). The CDR3 spans 14 residues. Study conclusions and caveats: In Merkel cell carcinoma, repertoire and T-cell density reportedly predicted outcomes.

Details on this clone: Its antigen remains unknown.

Measured with immunoSEQ multiplex PCR; TCRdb has only the in-frame clones, and not every one. The sample records around 6,000 clones, less than 85% being singletons. Sequencing used tumor tissue from Merkel cell carcinoma. The TCR originated in a human donor with Merkel cell carcinoma. Some clones in this sample may be carry-over from other donors' samples. The chain recombines TRBV6-6 with TRBJ2-7, with D perhaps matching TRBD1 (6 bases). This chain's CDR3 is CASSSSGQSYEQYF. The DNA of the CDR3 is TGTGCCAGCAGTTCATCGGGACAATCCTACGAGCAGTACTTC.